The rows below give T cell receptor beta chains drawn from one sample of a study of cytomegalovirus exposure and HLA in healthy donors. Sequencing was performed with immunoSEQ multiplex PCR; in TCRdb, only in-frame clones are kept and a portion is missing. The sample lists 200,000 to 250,000 clones, around 90% occurring once. Sequences were obtained from PBMCs. These receptors were collected from a woman in her late teens or twenties in good health and CMV-seropositive. The CDR3 runs from the conserved cysteine through the conserved F or W. D genes are given only for firm matches. Not every row has a clone size; where given, it reads once, few, many or a size class.

v_call: TRBV7-3; cdr3_length: 14; d_call: .; clone_size: few; j_call: TRBJ1-2; cdr3_nt: TGTGCCAGCAGCTTAACGTCCGCAGGGAATGGCTACACCTTC; cdr3_aa: CASSLTSAGNGYTF
v_call: TRBV7-9; cdr3_length: 12; d_call: .; clone_size: .; j_call: TRBJ2-7; cdr3_nt: TGTGCCAGCAGGCTCGTTGCGGGCGAGCAGTACTTC; cdr3_aa: CASRLVAGEQYF
v_call: TRBV28; cdr3_length: 17; d_call: .; clone_size: once; j_call: TRBJ2-1; cdr3_nt: TGTGCCAGCAGTTCCAGACAGCCTCAGAGCTCCTACAATGAGCAGTTCTTC; cdr3_aa: CASSSRQPQSSYNEQFF
v_call: TRBV15; cdr3_length: 17; d_call: .; clone_size: .; j_call: TRBJ1-4; cdr3_nt: TGTGCCACCAGCACGACAGGCCTGAGTCCAACTAATGAAAAACTGTTTTTT; cdr3_aa: CATSTTGLSPTNEKLFF
v_call: TRBV28; cdr3_length: 12; d_call: .; clone_size: .; j_call: TRBJ2-7; cdr3_nt: TGTGCCAGCAGTACGAGGTCCTTTAACCAGTACTTC; cdr3_aa: CASSTRSFNQYF
v_call: TRBV19; cdr3_length: 12; d_call: .; clone_size: .; j_call: TRBJ2-7; cdr3_nt: TGTGCCAGTAGTGGAGGAGCCTACGAGCAGTACTTC; cdr3_aa: CASSGGAYEQYF
v_call: TRBV30; cdr3_length: 12; d_call: TRBD1; clone_size: .; j_call: TRBJ1-2; cdr3_nt: TGTGCCTGGAGGGTGGACAGGGGTGGCTACACCTTC; cdr3_aa: CAWRVDRGGYTF
v_call: TRBV6-5; cdr3_length: 14; d_call: .; clone_size: .; j_call: TRBJ1-1; cdr3_nt: TGTGCCAGCAGAAGGGGAGGTTTTAACACTGAAGCTTTCTTT; cdr3_aa: CASRRGGFNTEAFF
v_call: TRBV18; cdr3_length: 15; d_call: TRBD1; clone_size: .; j_call: TRBJ1-2; cdr3_nt: TGTGCCAGCTCACCTCTGGGACAGGACCTCGGTGGCTACACCTTC; cdr3_aa: CASSPLGQDLGGYTF
v_call: TRBV6-5; cdr3_length: 16; d_call: TRBD1; clone_size: .; j_call: TRBJ1-3; cdr3_nt: TGTGCCAGCAGTTACTCGGGGACAGGGCCTGGAAACACCATATATTTT; cdr3_aa: CASSYSGTGPGNTIYF
v_call: TRBV27; cdr3_length: 12; d_call: .; clone_size: .; j_call: TRBJ2-7; cdr3_nt: TGTGCCAGCATGGGGGGTCCCTACGAGCAGTACTTC; cdr3_aa: CASMGGPYEQYF
v_call: TRBV2; cdr3_length: 14; d_call: .; clone_size: .; j_call: TRBJ1-1; cdr3_nt: TGTGCCAGCAGTATCGGCAGGGTGAACACTGAAGCTTTCTTT; cdr3_aa: CASSIGRVNTEAFF
v_call: TRBV5-6; cdr3_length: 18; d_call: .; clone_size: once; j_call: TRBJ2-1; cdr3_nt: TGTGCCAGCAGTCCCGGGACTGGGGATCCTTATGGAAACAATGAGCAGTTCTTC; cdr3_aa: CASSPGTGDPYGNNEQFF
v_call: TRBV19; cdr3_length: 16; d_call: TRBD1; clone_size: .; j_call: TRBJ1-2; cdr3_nt: TGTGCCAGTAGTTGGGGGCTACAGGGGACTAACTATGGCTACACCTTC; cdr3_aa: CASSWGLQGTNYGYTF
v_call: TRBV7-9; cdr3_length: 12; d_call: TRBD2; clone_size: .; j_call: TRBJ2-1; cdr3_nt: TGTGCCAGCAGCTTCCAAGCGGGAGAGCAGTTCTTC; cdr3_aa: CASSFQAGEQFF
v_call: TRBV27; cdr3_length: 16; d_call: TRBD1; clone_size: .; j_call: TRBJ2-5; cdr3_nt: TGTGCCAGCAGTTTAAAAGGGACAGCTATACAAGAGACCCAGTACTTC; cdr3_aa: CASSLKGTAIQETQYF
v_call: TRBV25-1; cdr3_length: 15; d_call: TRBD1; clone_size: few; j_call: TRBJ2-5; cdr3_nt: TGTGCCAGCAGTACCGGGACAGGGGGCCCAGAGACCCAGTACTTC; cdr3_aa: CASSTGTGGPETQYF
v_call: TRBV5-1; cdr3_length: 14; d_call: .; clone_size: .; j_call: TRBJ2-3; cdr3_nt: TGCGCCAGCAGCCTACAGTTTTCCACAGATACGCAGTATTTT; cdr3_aa: CASSLQFSTDTQYF
v_call: TRBV9; cdr3_length: 16; d_call: TRBD1; clone_size: once; j_call: TRBJ1-5; cdr3_nt: TGTGCCAGCAGCCCACGGACAGGGGAAAGGGGTCAGCCCCAGCATTTT; cdr3_aa: CASSPRTGERGQPQHF
v_call: TRBV6-5; cdr3_length: 12; d_call: TRBD1; clone_size: .; j_call: TRBJ1-1; cdr3_nt: TGTGCCAGCAGTTGGGGGACAGGTCAAGCTTTCTTT; cdr3_aa: CASSWGTGQAFF
v_call: TRBV5-1; cdr3_length: 14; d_call: .; clone_size: .; j_call: TRBJ2-7; cdr3_nt: TGCGCCAGCAGTGCCGCAGAACGTACCTACGAGCAGTACTTC; cdr3_aa: CASSAAERTYEQYF
v_call: TRBV6-1; cdr3_length: 16; d_call: .; clone_size: once; j_call: TRBJ2-7; cdr3_nt: TGTGCCAGCAGTGCGCCCAGGGGATCTCGTGTGTACGAGCAGTACTTC; cdr3_aa: CASSAPRGSRVYEQYF
v_call: TRBV5-1; cdr3_length: 14; d_call: TRBD1; clone_size: .; j_call: TRBJ2-2; cdr3_nt: TGCGCCAGCCGGACAGGAATATACACCGGGGAGCTGTTTTTT; cdr3_aa: CASRTGIYTGELFF
v_call: TRBV7-9; cdr3_length: 14; d_call: .; clone_size: .; j_call: TRBJ1-1; cdr3_nt: TGTGCCAGCAGCTTAATAGTGTCAGCGGTTGGAGCTTTCTTT; cdr3_aa: CASSLIVSAVGAFF
v_call: TRBV7-9; cdr3_length: 14; d_call: .; clone_size: .; j_call: TRBJ2-7; cdr3_nt: TGTGCCAGCAGCTTAGTTCGACAGCCCTACGAGCAGTACTTC; cdr3_aa: CASSLVRQPYEQYF
v_call: TRBV2; cdr3_length: 14; d_call: .; clone_size: .; j_call: TRBJ1-2; cdr3_nt: TGTGCCAGCAGTGAAGGAGCCTGGAGCTATGGCTACACCTTC; cdr3_aa: CASSEGAWSYGYTF
v_call: TRBV2; cdr3_length: 11; d_call: .; clone_size: .; j_call: TRBJ2-7; cdr3_nt: TGTGCCAGCAGTGCCGGCTACGAGCAGTACTTC; cdr3_aa: CASSAGYEQYF
v_call: TRBV7-9; cdr3_length: 16; d_call: TRBD1; clone_size: .; j_call: TRBJ2-2; cdr3_nt: TGTGCCAGCAGCCTACAGGGACAGCCCTCCACCGGGGAGCTGTTTTTT; cdr3_aa: CASSLQGQPSTGELFF
v_call: TRBV27; cdr3_length: 11; d_call: .; clone_size: .; j_call: TRBJ2-1; cdr3_nt: TGTGCCAGCAGTCTTTACAATGAGCAGTTCTTC; cdr3_aa: CASSLYNEQFF
v_call: TRBV6-4; cdr3_length: 14; d_call: TRBD2; clone_size: .; j_call: TRBJ2-3; cdr3_nt: TGTGCCAGCAGTGTAGCGGGAGGGCCAGATACGCAGTATTTT; cdr3_aa: CASSVAGGPDTQYF
v_call: TRBV7-9; cdr3_length: 15; d_call: TRBD1; clone_size: .; j_call: TRBJ1-5; cdr3_nt: TGTGCCAGCAGCTCTTCCAGGGGGAGCAATCAGCCCCAGCATTTT; cdr3_aa: CASSSSRGSNQPQHF
v_call: TRBV15; cdr3_length: 15; d_call: .; clone_size: few; j_call: TRBJ2-6; cdr3_nt: TGTGCCACCAGCCGGAGGTTGTCTGGGGCCAACGTCCTGACTTTC; cdr3_aa: CATSRRLSGANVLTF
v_call: TRBV28; cdr3_length: 14; d_call: TRBD2; clone_size: .; j_call: TRBJ2-7; cdr3_nt: TGTGCCAACAGTTTGACTAGCGGGACCTACGAGCAGTACTTC; cdr3_aa: CANSLTSGTYEQYF
v_call: TRBV4-1; cdr3_length: 14; d_call: .; clone_size: .; j_call: TRBJ2-7; cdr3_nt: TGCGCCAGCAGCCAACTCAGGGTTTCCTACGAGCAGTACTTC; cdr3_aa: CASSQLRVSYEQYF
v_call: TRBV11-2; cdr3_length: 15; d_call: TRBD2; clone_size: .; j_call: TRBJ2-7; cdr3_nt: TGTGCCAGCAGCTTAGAGGCTAGCGGGAGTTACGAGCAGTACTTC; cdr3_aa: CASSLEASGSYEQYF
v_call: TRBV29-1; cdr3_length: 13; d_call: .; clone_size: .; j_call: TRBJ1-1; cdr3_nt: TGCAGCGTTGAAACAGGCTCTAATGGTAAAGCTTTCTTT; cdr3_aa: CSVETGSNGKAFF
v_call: TRBV29-1; cdr3_length: 15; d_call: TRBD2; clone_size: .; j_call: TRBJ2-2; cdr3_nt: TGCAGCGCTGGCGTGACTAGCGGGCCGTGGGGGGAGCTGTTTTTT; cdr3_aa: CSAGVTSGPWGELFF
v_call: TRBV30; cdr3_length: 14; d_call: .; clone_size: .; j_call: TRBJ2-1; cdr3_nt: TGTGCCTGGAGTGCCGGCAGGGCCTACAATGAGCAGTTCTTC; cdr3_aa: CAWSAGRAYNEQFF